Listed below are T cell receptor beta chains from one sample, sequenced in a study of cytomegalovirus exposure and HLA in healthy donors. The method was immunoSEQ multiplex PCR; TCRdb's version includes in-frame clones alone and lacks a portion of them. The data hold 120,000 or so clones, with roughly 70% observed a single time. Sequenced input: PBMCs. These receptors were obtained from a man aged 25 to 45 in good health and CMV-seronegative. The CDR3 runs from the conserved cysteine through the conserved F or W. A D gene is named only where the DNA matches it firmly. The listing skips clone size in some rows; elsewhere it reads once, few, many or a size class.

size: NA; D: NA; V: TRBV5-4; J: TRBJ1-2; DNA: TGTGCCAGCAGCTTGGGACAGCTTAACTATGGCTACACCTTC; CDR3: CASSLGQLNYGYTF
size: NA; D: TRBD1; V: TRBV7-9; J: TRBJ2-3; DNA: TGTGCCAGCAGCTCCGGGGGACAGGGTCTCTCTAGCACAGATACGCAGTATTTT; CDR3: CASSSGGQGLSSTDTQYF
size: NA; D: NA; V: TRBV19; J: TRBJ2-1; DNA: TGTGCCAGTAGTATAGGCAGGGGATCCTACAATGAGCAGTTCTTC; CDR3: CASSIGRGSYNEQFF
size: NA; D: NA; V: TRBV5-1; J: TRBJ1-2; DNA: TGCGCCAGCGGGGTAGGGGAGGCACTCTATGGCTACACCTTC; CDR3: CASGVGEALYGYTF
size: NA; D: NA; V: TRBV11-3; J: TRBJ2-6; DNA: TGTGCCAGCAGCCCAGGGTCCAAGGGGTCCGACTCTGGGGCCAACGTCCTGACTTTC; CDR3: CASSPGSKGSDSGANVLTF
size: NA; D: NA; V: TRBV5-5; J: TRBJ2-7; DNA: TGTGCCAGCAGCTGGTCCAGGGACGAGCAGTACTTC; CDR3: CASSWSRDEQYF
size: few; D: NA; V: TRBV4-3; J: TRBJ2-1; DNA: TGCGCCAGCAGCCAAGATTTTAGGACTATGGACAATGAGCAGTTCTTC; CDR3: CASSQDFRTMDNEQFF
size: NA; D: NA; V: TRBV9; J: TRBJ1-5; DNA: TGTGCCAGCAGCGCAGACACCACTTATGACCCCCAGCATTTT; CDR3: CASSADTTYDPQHF
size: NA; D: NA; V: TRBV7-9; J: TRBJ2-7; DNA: TGTGCCAGCAGCTTATGGGGCGGCTACGAGCAGTACTTC; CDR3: CASSLWGGYEQYF
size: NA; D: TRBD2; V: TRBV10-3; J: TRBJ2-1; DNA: TGTGCCATCAGTGGGGCGGGGGGGGACAATGAGCAGTTCTTC; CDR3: CAISGAGGDNEQFF
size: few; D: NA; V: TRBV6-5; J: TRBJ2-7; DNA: TGTGCCAGCAGTCGCGGCAGCTACGAGCAGTACTTC; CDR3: CASSRGSYEQYF
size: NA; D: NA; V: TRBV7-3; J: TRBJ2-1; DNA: TGTGCCAGCAGCTTAATCCGGGGGTACTCCTACAATGAGCAGTTCTTC; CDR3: CASSLIRGYSYNEQFF
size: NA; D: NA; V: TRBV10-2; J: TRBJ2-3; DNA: TGCGCCAGCAGTGAGTTGAGAGGATCCGGAGGGACAGATACGCAGTATTTT; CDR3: CASSELRGSGGTDTQYF
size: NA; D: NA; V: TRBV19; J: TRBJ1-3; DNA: TGTGCCAGTAGTATAGCCCCATCTGGAAACACCATATATTTT; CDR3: CASSIAPSGNTIYF
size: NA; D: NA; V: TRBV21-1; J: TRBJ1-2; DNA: TGTGCCAGCAGCAAAGATAAGGAACAGGACTATGGCTACACCTTC; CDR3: CASSKDKEQDYGYTF
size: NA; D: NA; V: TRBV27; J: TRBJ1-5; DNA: TGTGCCAGCAGTTCCGGGACTCCTGGAACCGGTCAGCCCCAGCATTTT; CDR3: CASSSGTPGTGQPQHF
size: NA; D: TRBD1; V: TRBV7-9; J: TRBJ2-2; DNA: TGTGCCAGCAGCTTACTGAGGGGGCCGGCCGGGGAGCTGTTTTTT; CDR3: CASSLLRGPAGELFF
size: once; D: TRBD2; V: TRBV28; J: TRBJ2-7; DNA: TGTGCCAGCAGGCGGGGGGCCTCCTACGAGCAGTACTTC; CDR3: CASRRGASYEQYF
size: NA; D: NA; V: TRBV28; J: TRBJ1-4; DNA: TGTGCCAGCAGTCTCGCCGGGGCAACTAATGAAAAACTGTTTTTT; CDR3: CASSLAGATNEKLFF
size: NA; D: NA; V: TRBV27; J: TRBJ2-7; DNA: TGTGCCAGCAGTGCCCGGGACTTTTTCACCCCCGCCCCCTACGAGCAGTACTTC; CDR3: CASSARDFFTPAPYEQYF
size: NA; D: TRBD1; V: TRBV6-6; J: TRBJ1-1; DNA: TGTGCCAGCAGGTGGGGACAGGAGGGCTCGAACACTGAAGCTTTCTTT; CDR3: CASRWGQEGSNTEAFF
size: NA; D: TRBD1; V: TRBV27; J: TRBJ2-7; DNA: TGTGCCAGCAGTTTATCGGGACAGGGAGACGAGCAGTACTTC; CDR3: CASSLSGQGDEQYF
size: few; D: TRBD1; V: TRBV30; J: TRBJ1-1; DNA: TGTGCCTGGAGGACAGGGGTTGGCACTGAAGCTTTCTTT; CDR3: CAWRTGVGTEAFF
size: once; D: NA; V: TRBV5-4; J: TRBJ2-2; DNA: TGTGCCAGCAGCTCGACGGACTACTCGAACACCGGGGAGCTGTTTTTT; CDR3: CASSSTDYSNTGELFF
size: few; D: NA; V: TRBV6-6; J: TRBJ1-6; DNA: TGTGCCAGTACCCGGAGCGATAATTCACCCCTCCACTTT; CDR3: CASTRSDNSPLHF
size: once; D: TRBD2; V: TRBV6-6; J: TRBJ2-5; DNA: TGTGCCAGCAGTTCCCTGGAGCGGGGGGTAGAGACCCAGTACTTC; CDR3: CASSSLERGVETQYF
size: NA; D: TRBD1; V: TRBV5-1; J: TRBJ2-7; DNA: TGCGCCAGCAGCCTGGGACAGGGCAACGAGCAGTACTTC; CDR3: CASSLGQGNEQYF
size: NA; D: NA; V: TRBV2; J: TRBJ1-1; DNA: TGTGCCAGCAGTCTTGTGAACACTGAAGCTTTCTTT; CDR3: CASSLVNTEAFF
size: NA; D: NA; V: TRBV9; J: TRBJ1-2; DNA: TGTGCCAGCAGCGTAGAAACAGAAACTCTCTATGGCTACACCTTC; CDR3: CASSVETETLYGYTF
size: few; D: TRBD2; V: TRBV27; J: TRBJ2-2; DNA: TGTGCCAGCAGTCCCGGGACTAGCGGCACCGGGGAGCTGTTTTTT; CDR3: CASSPGTSGTGELFF
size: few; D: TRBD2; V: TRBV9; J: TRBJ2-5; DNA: TGTGCCAGCAGCGTAGTCGGAACTAGCGGGGAGACCCAGTACTTC; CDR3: CASSVVGTSGETQYF
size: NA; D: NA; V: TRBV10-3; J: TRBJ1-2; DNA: TGTGCCATCAGGTCAACAGATAACTATGGCTACACCTTC; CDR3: CAIRSTDNYGYTF
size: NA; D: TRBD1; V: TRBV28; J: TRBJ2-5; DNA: TGTGCCAGCAGTCCCGGGACAGGGGGCGGTGAGACCCAGTACTTC; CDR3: CASSPGTGGGETQYF
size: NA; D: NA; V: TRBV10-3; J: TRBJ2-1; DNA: TGTGCCATCAGTGAGAGTAACAGCTACAATGAGCAGTTCTTC; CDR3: CAISESNSYNEQFF
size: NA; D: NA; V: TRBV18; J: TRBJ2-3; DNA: TGTGCCAGCTCACCGGAGAGGGCTACGCAGTATTTT; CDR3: CASSPERATQYF
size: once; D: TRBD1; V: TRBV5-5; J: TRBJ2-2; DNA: TGTGCCAGCAGCTTGTGGGACAGTTCCGGGGAGCTGTTTTTT; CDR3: CASSLWDSSGELFF
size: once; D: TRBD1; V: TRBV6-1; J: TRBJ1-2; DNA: TGTGCCAGCAGGGCTACAGGGGGCGCTTATGGCTACACCTTC; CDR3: CASRATGGAYGYTF
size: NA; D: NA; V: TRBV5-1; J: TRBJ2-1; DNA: TGCGCCAGCAGCTCGGCGGGACTTCGTAATGAGCAGTTCTTC; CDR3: CASSSAGLRNEQFF
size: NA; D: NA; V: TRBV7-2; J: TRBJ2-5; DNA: TGTGCCAGCAGCGGGGCCAGATTCCAAGAGACCCAGTACTTC; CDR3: CASSGARFQETQYF
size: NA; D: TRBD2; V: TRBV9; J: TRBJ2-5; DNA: TGTGCCAGCAGCCCATCCGGGGGGAGCGGGGGGGCCGAGACCCAGTACTTC; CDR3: CASSPSGGSGGAETQYF
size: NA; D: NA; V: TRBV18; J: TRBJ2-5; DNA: TGTGCCAGCTCACCACGGGACACCTCCGAGACCCAGTACTTC; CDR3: CASSPRDTSETQYF
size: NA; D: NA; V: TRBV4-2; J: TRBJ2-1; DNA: TGTGCCAGCAGCCAAGCTAGCTGGAGCTCCTACAATGAGCAGTTCTTC; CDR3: CASSQASWSSYNEQFF
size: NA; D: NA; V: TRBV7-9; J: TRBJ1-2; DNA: TGTGCCAGCAGCTTCCGGAGACCAGAAGGAGAGGGTGGCTACACCTTC; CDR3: CASSFRRPEGEGGYTF